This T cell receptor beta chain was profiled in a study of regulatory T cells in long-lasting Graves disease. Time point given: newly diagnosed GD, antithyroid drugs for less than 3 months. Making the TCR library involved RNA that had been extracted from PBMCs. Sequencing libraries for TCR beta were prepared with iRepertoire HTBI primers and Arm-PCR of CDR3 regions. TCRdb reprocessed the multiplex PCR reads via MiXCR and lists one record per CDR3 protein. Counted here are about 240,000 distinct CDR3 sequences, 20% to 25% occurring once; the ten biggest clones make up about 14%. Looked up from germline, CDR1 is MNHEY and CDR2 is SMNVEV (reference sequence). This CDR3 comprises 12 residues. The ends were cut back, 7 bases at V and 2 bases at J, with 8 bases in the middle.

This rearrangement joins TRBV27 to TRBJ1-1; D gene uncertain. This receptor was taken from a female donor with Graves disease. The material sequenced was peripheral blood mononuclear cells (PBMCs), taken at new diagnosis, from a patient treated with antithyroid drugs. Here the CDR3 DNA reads TGTGCCAGCAAAAGAGGTAACACTGAAGCTTTCTTT. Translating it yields CASKRGNTEAFF.